These T cell receptor beta chains were read from a single sample in a study of cytomegalovirus exposure and HLA in healthy donors. Sequenced by immunoSEQ multiplex PCR; TCRdb stores in-frame clones only, minus some. Of about 98,000 clones in the sample, about 70% were seen once. Sequencing input: PBMCs. Every receptor here comes from a female donor in good health and CMV-seronegative. Both conserved end residues are part of each CDR3. A clone size is listed for some rows: how often the clone was seen (once, few, many), or a class if it is expanded.

len	j_gene	abundance	v_gene	CDR3aa
17	TRBJ1-3	.	TRBV7-9	CASSLRTGGLSGNTIYF
14	TRBJ2-1	few	TRBV29-1	CSVDVAGGHDEQFF
16	TRBJ2-7	.	TRBV18	CASSPPGAGGNYEQYF
14	TRBJ1-2	.	TRBV30	CAWSVLRGSRGYTF
14	TRBJ2-2	once	TRBV28	CAIPDSPNTGELFF
14	TRBJ2-5	.	TRBV5-1	CASSSGQGLETQYF
15	TRBJ2-3	.	TRBV6-1	CASSEAMDRGDTQYF
15	TRBJ1-6	.	TRBV5-1	CASSLAPGLDSPLHF
15	TRBJ1-1	.	TRBV6-1	CASSPRTLDNTEAFF
14	TRBJ1-4	.	TRBV6-1	CASSGGRINEKLFF
13	TRBJ1-1	.	TRBV10-3	CAISEIRGTEAFF
15	TRBJ1-1	few	TRBV7-8	CASSLDHRVNTEAFF
15	TRBJ1-2	.	TRBV10-1	CASTGTGTFNYGYTF
12	TRBJ2-1	.	TRBV12-5	CASGPNFNEQFF
17	TRBJ2-1	.	TRBV25-1	CASSEWASGSSYNEQFF
14	TRBJ2-1	.	TRBV12-5	CASAINPLRNEQFF
14	TRBJ2-3	.	TRBV6-4	CASSDGQHTDTQYF
14	TRBJ2-7	.	TRBV27	CASRLTGGTYEQYF
15	TRBJ2-7	.	TRBV5-4	CASSFGRASSYEQYF
13	TRBJ1-6	.	TRBV10-1	CASSPGNNSPLHF
13	TRBJ2-3	.	TRBV9	CASSVVTLGTQYF
15	TRBJ2-3	.	TRBV5-1	CASSLASGYTDTQYF
15	TRBJ2-3	.	TRBV27	CASSLLGGRTDTQYF
16	TRBJ2-6	.	TRBV28	CASRGLRISGANVLTF
13	TRBJ1-2	few	TRBV27	CASSFKPGDGYTF
13	TRBJ1-2	.	TRBV19	CASSIDRERGYTF
15	TRBJ2-3	.	TRBV5-1	CASNLRGAFTDTQYF
18	TRBJ2-2	.	TRBV5-6	CASRILAGASRDTGELFF
14	TRBJ1-1	.	TRBV7-2	CASSTYTGNTEAFF
14	TRBJ2-3	few	TRBV6-4	CASSFGGPTDTQYF
15	TRBJ2-1	.	TRBV14	CASSQVSHSYNEQFF
15	TRBJ2-1	few	TRBV27	CASSAGTSSYNEQFF
16	TRBJ1-5	once	TRBV19	CASSIEAGTPNQPQHF
15	TRBJ2-1	.	TRBV7-6	CASSLDRAGYNEQFF
14	TRBJ2-3	few	TRBV29-1	CSGAMQGYTDTQYF
16	TRBJ2-3	.	TRBV7-3	CASSLWAGQTVNAQYF
14	TRBJ1-2	few	TRBV6-6	CASSPGTVFYGYTF
13	TRBJ2-5	.	TRBV29-1	CSVPRQGQETQYF
15	TRBJ1-5	.	TRBV15	CATSRDQGIGQPQHF
14	TRBJ2-7	.	TRBV27	CASSWDYLSYEQYF
15	TRBJ1-1	.	TRBV7-9	CASSYTGGVNTEAFF
17	TRBJ1-3	.	TRBV5-1	CASSLMDRRSSGNTIYF
16	TRBJ2-1	.	TRBV4-1	CASSQERTGGYNEQFF
13	TRBJ2-7	.	TRBV12-5	CASGLAGTYEQYF
14	TRBJ2-2	.	TRBV7-8	CASSLVTGTGELFF
14	TRBJ2-7	few	TRBV7-9	CASSPGQGGSEQYF
13	TRBJ1-1	.	TRBV7-6	CASSTGLDTEAFF
18	TRBJ2-1	few	TRBV5-4	CASSLSTSGGNPYNEQFF